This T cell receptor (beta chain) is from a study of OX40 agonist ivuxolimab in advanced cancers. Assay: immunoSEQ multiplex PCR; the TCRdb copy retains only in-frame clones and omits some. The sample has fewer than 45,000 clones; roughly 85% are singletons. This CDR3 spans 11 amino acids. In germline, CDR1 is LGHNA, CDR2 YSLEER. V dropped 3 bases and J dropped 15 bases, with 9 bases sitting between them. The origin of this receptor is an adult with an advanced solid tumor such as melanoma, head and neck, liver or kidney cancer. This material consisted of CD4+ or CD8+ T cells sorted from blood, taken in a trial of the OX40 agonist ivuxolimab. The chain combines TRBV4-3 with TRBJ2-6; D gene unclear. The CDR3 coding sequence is TGCGCCAGCAGCCACGAGAAGGCCCTGACTTTC. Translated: CASSHEKALTF.